The 28 T cell receptor beta chains reported below all come from one sample, sequenced in a study of cytomegalovirus exposure and HLA in healthy donors (TCRdb year 2017). The library came from the immunoSEQ multiplex PCR assay. For the multiplex PCR, a mixture combining 60 forward primers for TCR Vbeta segments and 13 reverse primers for TCR Jbeta segments was used. TCRdb provides this immuneACCESS table in a form limited to in-frame rearrangements. Some clones are lacking; in checked studies, under half of them reflect an unresolved V gene, and why the rest are absent is not known. In this sample's table one finds about 62,000 clones. Approximately 5% of the sample comes from the top ten. Material for sequencing was PBMCs. The source of these receptors is a man aged 30-40 years in good health and CMV-seropositive.

This rearrangement joins TRBV7-3 to TRBJ1-2; TRBD1 agrees at 9 bases. Germline CDR1 SGHTA, CDR2 FQGTGA. J gave up 8 bases and V 2 bases, and 12 bases lay outside the gene matches. The CDR3 runs to 16 residues. The DNA for the CDR3 is TGTGCCAGCAGCTTAGGGTTGGGGGACAGGGCTAAAGGCTACACCTTC. It translates to CASSLGLGDRAKGYTF.

The gene calls are TRBV15 and TRBJ2-1, with TRBD1 matching over 10 bases. The CDR3 is 14 amino acids. Losses at the gene ends were 8 bases for V and 5 bases for J; bases not matched to a gene: 6. Germline V lookup: CDR1 LNHNV, CDR2 YYDKDF (reference sequence). The CDR3 region is CATGTGERDNEQFF. DNA of the CDR3: TGTGCCACCGGGACAGGGGAACGGGACAATGAGCAGTTCTTC.

The V gene is TRBV18, the J gene TRBJ1-1; the D gene is possibly TRBD1 (5 bases). The CDR3 loop spans 14 amino acids. The V end lost 6 bases, the J end lost 3 bases, and 14 bases lay between the germline ends. Germline CDR1 KGHSH, CDR2 LQKENI. CDR3 DNA sequence: TGTGCCAGCTCTCCTGGATTAGGGGACACTGAAGCTTTCTTT. Protein product: CASSPGLGDTEAFF. Variable domain in full (rest from reference TRBV18 and TRBJ1-1): NAGVMQNPRHLVRRRGQEARLRCSPMKGHSHVYWYRQLPEEGLKFMVYLQKENIIDESGMPKERFSAEFPKEGPSILRIQQVVRGDSAAYFCASSPGLGDTEAFFGQGTRLTVV.

The rearrangement links TRBV29-1 to TRBJ2-7; unclear D gene. Germline CDR1 is SQVTM and CDR2 is ANQGSEA. The CDR3 is 12 amino acids. V lost 6 bases to trimming and J lost 4 bases, with 13 bases between them. The CDR3 region has the DNA TGCAGCGTCCGAGACACGGCGTACGAGCAGTACTTC. Its translation: CSVRDTAYEQYF.

The J gene is TRBJ1-4, the V gene TRBV7-6, with D perhaps TRBD1 (6 bases). V was pared by 1 base and J by 2 bases, with 14 bases between. Germline V gives CDR1 SGHVS, CDR2 FNYEAQ. The CDR3 consists of 17 residues. CDR3 sequence reads: CASSLGLRGATNEKLFF. DNA of the CDR3: TGTGCCAGCAGCTTAGGTCTGCGGGGGGCGACTAATGAAAAACTGTTTTTT.

The chain has TRBV11-2 and TRBJ2-1, with 7 bases aligning to TRBD2. CDR1 SGHAT and CDR2 FQNNGV come from the germline V gene. The CDR3 contains 12 residues. Trimming at V came to 10 bases and at J to 8 bases, leaving 8 bases not matched to a gene. In DNA, the CDR3 is TGTGCCACCCGGTGGGCGGGAGATGAGCAGTTCTTC. This codes for CATRWAGDEQFF.

This chain connects TRBV18 to TRBJ1-3; D is undetermined. The germline gives CDR1 KGHSH, CDR2 LQKENI. V dropped 3 bases and J dropped 6 bases, with 12 bases sitting between them. This CDR3 spans 14 amino acids. As DNA, the CDR3 is TGTGCCAGCTCACCGACCGGGGTGTTAAACACCATATATTTT. Encoded protein: CASSPTGVLNTIYF.

V is TRBV4-1 and J is TRBJ1-6; a possible D gene is TRBD1 (5 bases). There are 18 residues in the CDR3. Per the germline V gene, CDR1 is MGHRA and CDR2 is YSYEKL. V lost 1 base and J 0 bases, leaving 13 bases between the germline ends. CDR3 sequence (DNA): TGCGCCAGCAGCCAAGCGGGACTGCCGAGCTCCTATAATTCACCCCTCCACTTT. Protein product: CASSQAGLPSSYNSPLHF.

V is TRBV7-2 and J is TRBJ2-3, with D perhaps matching TRBD2 (7 bases). Deletions cut 10 bases from V and 7 bases from J, with 21 bases between. The CDR3 runs 14 residues. Germline-derived CDR1 and CDR2 are SGHTA and FQGNSA. The CDR3 reads CANGGRGPLNTQYF. CDR3 bases: TGTGCCAACGGAGGGCGGGGGCCTTTAAATACGCAGTATTTT.

The chain carries TRBV5-1 and TRBJ1-2; possibly TRBD1 for D (6 bases). V lost 4 bases to trimming and J lost 3 bases, with 22 bases between them. The CDR3 runs to 17 residues. Germline CDR1 and CDR2: SGHRS and YFSETQ. The CDR3 bases are TGCGCCAGCAGCCGGGGGGACGCCTCGACAGGAGACTATGGCTACACCTTC. This codes for CASSRGDASTGDYGYTF.

This sequence joins TRBV6-1 and TRBJ2-7; the match to TRBD1 covers 8 bases. From germline, CDR1 is MNHNS and CDR2 SASEGT. V dropped 3 bases and J dropped 2; count of bases not matched to a gene: 9. The CDR3 consists of 16 residues. The CDR3 DNA is TGTGCCAGCAGTGACCCCGGGACAGGCACCGCCTACGAGCAGTACTTC. Translated, it gives CASSDPGTGTAYEQYF.

This chain uses TRBV10-3 with TRBJ2-1; 9 bases agree with TRBD1. CDR1 and CDR2 from the germline V gene are ENHRY and SYGVKD. The V and J ends lost 2 bases and 0 bases, in that order; junction bases with no gene match: 11. There are 19 residues in the CDR3. The CDR3 protein is CAISEPPGQGQSSYNEQFF. The CDR3 bases are TGTGCCATCAGTGAGCCCCCGGGACAGGGACAAAGCTCCTACAATGAGCAGTTCTTC.

J is TRBJ2-3 and V is TRBV5-1, with 8 bases aligning to TRBD2. Germline V CDR1 and CDR2: SGHRS, YFSETQ. Unmatched junction bases numbered 7, after V lost 0 bases and J lost 4 bases. The CDR3 has 16 residues. CDR3 amino acids: CASSLDPGGVPDTQYF. For the CDR3, the DNA is TGCGCCAGCAGCTTGGATCCGGGAGGGGTCCCAGATACGCAGTATTTT.

The chain links TRBV5-4 to TRBJ1-1, with D unclear. This CDR3 region has 15 residues. V was clipped by 3 bases and J by 3 bases, with 15 bases between them. In germline, CDR1 is SGHNT, CDR2 YYREEE (reference sequence). In DNA, the CDR3 is TGTGCCAGCAGCTCCAACAGTGAGCAGGACACTGAAGCTTTCTTT. Protein product: CASSSNSEQDTEAFF.

The chain joins TRBV2 to TRBJ1-4; D not certain. Germline values: CDR1 SNHLY, CDR2 FYNNEI. CDR3 length: 13 residues. With 7 bases removed from V and 4 bases from J, the gap between germline ends came to 10 bases. CDR3 nucleotides: TGTGCCAGCACCGCGCCCAATAATGAAAAACTGTTTTTT. It is translated as CASTAPNNEKLFF.

The V gene is TRBV30, the J gene TRBJ2-2, with D perhaps matching TRBD2 (5 bases). This CDR3 has 10 residues. Germline V gives CDR1 GTSNPN, CDR2 SVGIG (reference sequence). Trimming removed 2 bases from V and 11 bases from J, with 6 bases in between. The chain's CDR3 is CAWSSGELFF. The CDR3 DNA follows: TGTGCCTGGAGTAGCGGAGAGCTGTTTTTT.

The rearrangement joins TRBV13 to TRBJ2-5; no reliable D call. The DNA end is more similar to TRBJ2-7, so the J call may be wrong. CDR1 and CDR2 (germline): PRHDT, FYEKMQ (reference sequence). The length of the CDR3 is 14 residues. CDR3 in DNA: TGTGCCAGCAGCTCCAAGACCTGGGCCTACGAGCAGTACTTC. It codes for CASSSKTWAYEQYF.

The chain employs TRBV30 and TRBJ1-1; D unclear. The ends were cut back, 2 bases at V and 0 bases at J, with 10 bases in the middle. Germline CDR1 and CDR2: GTSNPN and SVGIG (reference sequence). The CDR3 is 14 amino acids. CDR3 sequence reads: CAWSSSGMNTEAFF. CDR3 DNA sequence: TGTGCCTGGAGTTCTAGCGGGATGAACACTGAAGCTTTCTTT.

This chain joins TRBV5-4 and TRBJ2-1, with 10 bases lining up with TRBD2. CDR1 and CDR2 from the germline V gene are SGHNT and YYREEE (reference sequence). The CDR3 covers 15 residues. V lost 3 bases and J lost 10; bases outside the gene matches: 10. The CDR3 loop is CASSSGTSEIREQFF. CDR3 DNA: TGTGCCAGCAGCTCCGGGACTAGCGAGATTCGGGAGCAGTTCTTC.

The V and J genes are TRBV7-2 and TRBJ2-7; weak D call: TRBD2 (7 bases). The V end was cut by 6 bases, the J end by 3 bases, with 15 bases between. The CDR3 length is 14 residues. Per the germline V gene, CDR1 is SGHTA and CDR2 is FQGNSA. As DNA, the CDR3 is TGTGCCAGCAGTTGGCTAGCGGACAGCTACGAGCAGTACTTC. Protein sequence: CASSWLADSYEQYF.

J is TRBJ2-7 and V is TRBV7-3; TRBD1 matches 10 bases. The germline CDR1 and CDR2 sequences are SGHTA and FQGTGA. The CDR3 length is 15 residues. V trimming: 5 bases; J trimming: 4 bases; junction bases outside the gene matches: 8. CDR3: CASSLHPGQGYEQYF. The CDR3 DNA sequence: TGTGCCAGCAGCCTCCACCCGGGACAGGGGTACGAGCAGTACTTC.

This chain links TRBV18 with TRBJ2-2; TRBD2 matches 8 bases. V shed 3 bases and J 3 bases; nucleotides not matched to a gene: 9. Germline values: CDR1 KGHSH, CDR2 LQKENI. The CDR3 has 17 residues. CDR3 sequence reads: CASSPLGRGDDTGELFF. In nucleotides, the CDR3 is TGTGCCAGCTCACCCCTTGGGCGGGGGGACGACACCGGGGAGCTGTTTTTT.

This sequence joins TRBV7-8 and TRBJ2-3; a weak D match, TRBD1 (6 bases). This CDR3 contains 16 residues. The V and J ends lost 4 bases and 0 bases respectively, with 14 bases between them. Looked up from germline, CDR1 is SGHVS and CDR2 is FQNEAQ. The CDR3: CASSSTTGYSTDTQYF. CDR3 sequence (DNA): TGTGCCAGCAGCTCGACTACAGGGTATAGCACAGATACGCAGTATTTT.

The CDR3: CASSSVGGANTEAFF. DNA for the CDR3: TGTGCCAGCAGCTCAGTAGGGGGCGCGAACACTGAAGCTTTCTTT. The rearrangement uses TRBV13 and TRBJ1-1; 7 positions agree with TRBD1. Germline loops: CDR1 PRHDT, CDR2 FYEKMQ (reference sequence). The CDR3 is made up of 15 amino acids. V trimming: 4 bases; J trimming: 1 base; junction bases outside the gene matches: 6. Full variable domain (outside the CDR3, taken from reference TRBV13 and TRBJ1-1): AAGVIQSPRHLIKEKRETATLKCYPIPRHDTVYWYQQGPGQDPQFLISFYEKMQSDKGSIPDRFSAQQFSDYHSELNMSSLELGDSALYFCASSSVGGANTEAFFGQGTRLTVV.

This rearrangement joins TRBV19 to TRBJ2-1, with 11 bases aligning to TRBD1. V trimming: 6 bases; J trimming: 8 bases; junction bases outside the gene matches: 6. CDR1 and CDR2 from the germline V gene are LNHDA and SQIVND (reference sequence). The CDR3 covers 14 residues. CDR3: CASSAGTGGDEQFF. CDR3 DNA sequence: TGTGCCAGTAGCGCCGGGACAGGGGGTGATGAGCAGTTCTTC.

Worth noting for this clone: Other nucleotide sequences from this sample produce the same CDR3. J is TRBJ2-6 and V is TRBV7-3, with D unclear. Germline CDR1 reads SGHTA; CDR2 reads FQGTGA. The V gene lost 4 bases and the J gene lost 1 base, with 8 bases spanning the gap. This CDR3 spans 15 amino acids. CDR3 sequence reads: CASSSDISGANVLTF. As DNA, the CDR3 is TGTGCCAGCAGCTCAGATATATCTGGGGCCAACGTCCTGACTTTC.

The chain uses TRBV7-9 and TRBJ1-2; no reliable D call. Per the germline V gene, CDR1 is SEHNR and CDR2 is FQNEAQ (reference sequence). V was clipped by 7 bases and J by 4 bases, with 13 bases between them. The CDR3 is made up of 13 amino acids. This CDR3 is CASMPGGSYGYTF. The CDR3 coding sequence is TGTGCCAGCATGCCGGGAGGGAGCTATGGCTACACCTTC.

CDR3 protein: CAISESGQGETEAFF. DNA of the CDR3: TGTGCCATCAGTGAGTCCGGGCAGGGGGAAACTGAAGCTTTCTTT. This chain joins TRBV10-3 and TRBJ1-1; 7 nucleotides line up with TRBD1. With 0 bases clipped from V and 5 bases from J, the junction kept 6 bases outside the gene matches. CDR1 ENHRY and CDR2 SYGVKD come from the germline V gene. CDR3 length: 15 residues.